This record covers a single TCR beta chain. Its antigen is as yet unknown. Method: immunoSEQ multiplex PCR; TCRdb's copy keeps in-frame clones and lacks some. This table holds around 2.1 million clones, about 92% found once. The data were taken from a study of shared clonotypes between healthy human individuals. CD45RO-negative cells were positively selected for CCR7, leaving out terminally differentiated effector memory CD45RA+ cells. Whole-study findings and limits: Apart from blood, nothing was sampled; tissue repertoires likely differ. With few donors, the genetic and exposure-history diversity represented was limited. Against clonotypes common to all four donors, non-shared ones had lower generation probabilities.

Losses at the gene ends were 3 bases for V and 4 bases for J; bases not matched to a gene: 9. The CDR3 runs 16 residues. Per germline, CDR1 SGHRS and CDR2 YFSETQ. Sequences were obtained from naive CD8+ T cells from PBMCs. This sequence originates from a man aged 18 to 29 in good health. Some clones in this sample may be carry-over from other donors' samples. The chain recombines TRBV5-1 with TRBJ2-2; TRBD1 agrees at 7 bases. CDR3 DNA sequence: TGCGCCAGCAGCTCTCGACAGGGTTCGACCACCGGGGAGCTGTTTTTT. Its protein product is CASSSRQGSTTGELFF.